These 27 T cell receptor beta chains were all obtained from the same sample, sequenced in a study of cytotoxic CD8 clonotypes in ibrutinib-treated CLL. The repertoire was sequenced with immunoSEQ multiplex PCR; TCRdb's copy has only in-frame clones and lacks some. The data hold around 200,000 clones, with more than 75% observed a single time. The sequences come from PBMCs, collected after 12 months of ibrutinib treatment. The source of these receptors is a human donor with chronic lymphocytic leukemia.

This rearrangement joins TRBV7-9 to TRBJ2-3; D is unresolved. CDR1 SEHNR and CDR2 FQNEAQ come from the germline V gene (reference sequence). The length of the CDR3 is 17 residues. V shed 1 base and J shed 0 bases, with 14 bases lying between them. DNA for the CDR3: TGTGCCAGCAGCTTAGGGGGTTGGCACACTAGCACAGATACGCAGTATTTT. It encodes CASSLGGWHTSTDTQYF.

V gene TRBV6-1 combines with J gene TRBJ1-5; weak D call: TRBD1 (5 bases). The length of the CDR3 is 15 residues. CDR1 and CDR2 from the germline V gene are MNHNS and SASEGT. The germline V and J ends were trimmed by 4 bases and 3 bases, with 13 bases remaining between them. The CDR3 region has the DNA TGTGCCAGCAGTGGGAAGACAGCCCACAATCAGCCCCAGCATTTT. This codes for CASSGKTAHNQPQHF.

The CDR3 coding sequence is TGTGCCAGCAGTCGGACAGAAAGCAATCAGCCCCAGCATTTT. Translated, it gives CASSRTESNQPQHF. The rearrangement joins TRBV7-9 to TRBJ1-5; D is perhaps TRBD1 (6 bases). Trimming pared 6 bases from V and 1 base from J, leaving 10 bases between. Germline CDR1 reads SEHNR; CDR2 reads FQNEAQ (reference sequence). This CDR3 spans 14 amino acids.

The chain carries TRBV14 and TRBJ1-1; weak D call: TRBD1 (6 bases). CDR3 size: 13 residues. Trimming cost V 1 base and J 4 bases, with 7 bases left between them. Germline V gene data show CDR1 as SGHDN and CDR2 as FVKESK. The CDR3 nucleotides read TGTGCCAGCAGCCAAGCCAGGGGCACTGAAGCTTTCTTT. It is translated as CASSQARGTEAFF. Using reference TRBV14 and TRBJ1-1 for the parts outside the CDR3, the full variable domain is EAGVTQFPSHSVIEKGQTVTLRCDPISGHDNLYWYRRVMGKEIKFLLHFVKESKQDESGMPNNRFLAERTGGTYSTLKVQPAELEDSGVYFCASSQARGTEAFFGQGTRLTVV.

The rearrangement uses TRBV6-5 and TRBJ2-4, with 9 positions matching TRBD2. Trimming took 6 bases from V and 0 from J; bases not matched to a gene: 3. The CDR3 extends over 15 amino acids. Germline CDR1 MNHEY, CDR2 SVGAGI. This CDR3 is CASRTSGSAKNIQYF. As DNA, the CDR3 is TGTGCCAGCAGGACTAGCGGATCAGCCAAAAACATTCAGTACTTC.

The rearrangement uses TRBV6-1 and TRBJ2-5, with D maybe TRBD2 (6 bases). CDR1 MNHNS and CDR2 SASEGT come from the germline V gene. The CDR3 is 14 residues long. V dropped 0 bases and J dropped 5 bases, with 10 bases sitting between them. The CDR3: CASSEAGSRETQYF. The CDR3 DNA reads as TGTGCCAGCAGTGAAGCCGGGAGTCGGGAGACCCAGTACTTC.

This sequence joins TRBV6-1 and TRBJ2-3; the D call may be TRBD1 or TRBD2 (5 bases each). Trimming took 10 bases from V and 3 from J, leaving 14 bases between them. The CDR3 is 13 residues long. The germline CDR1 and CDR2 sequences are MNHNS and SASEGT. The CDR3 spells CATREGYTDTQYF. CDR3 sequence (DNA): TGTGCCACCAGAGAGGGGTATACAGATACGCAGTATTTT.

The chain carries TRBV9 and TRBJ2-7; D might be TRBD2 (5 bases). CDR1 SGDLS and CDR2 YYNGEE come from the germline V gene. This CDR3 is 12 amino acids long. Trimming left V 4 bases short and J 4 bases short, with 9 bases between. CDR3 sequence: CASSPGGYEQYF. CDR3 in DNA: TGTGCCAGCAGCCCGGGCGGGTACGAGCAGTACTTC.

The rearrangement joins TRBV14 to TRBJ2-3, with 10 bases identical to TRBD1. CDR3 length: 16 residues. V shed 1 base, J shed 9 bases, and the junction held 10 bases outside the gene matches. CDR1 is SGHDN and CDR2 is FVKESK in the germline V gene. In DNA form, the CDR3 reads TGTGCCAGCAGCCAAGCCCCGGGACAGGGGAAGGAAACGCAGTATTTT. Translation: CASSQAPGQGKETQYF.

The V call is TRBV5-1, the J call TRBJ2-7, with 10 bases fitting TRBD1. The V segment lost 4 bases and the J segment 4 bases; nucleotides outside the gene matches: 5. The CDR3 has 14 residues. In germline, CDR1 is SGHRS, CDR2 YFSETQ. The CDR3 here is CASSRKDRGYEQYF. As DNA, the CDR3 is TGCGCCAGCAGCAGAAAGGACAGGGGGTACGAGCAGTACTTC.

The chain uses TRBV28 and TRBJ2-7; the D is unclear. V shed 4 bases and J shed 3 bases, with 16 bases lying between them. Germline CDR1 MDHEN, CDR2 SYDVKM. The CDR3 contains 15 residues. The CDR3, as DNA: TGTGCCAGCAGTTCCCTCTTGGGTGTCCTCTACGAGCAGTACTTC. Translation gives CASSSLLGVLYEQYF. The variable domain in full, with the rest retrieved from reference TRBV28 and TRBJ2-7, is DVKVTQSSRYLVKRTGEKVFLECVQDMDHENMFWYRQDPGLGLRLIYFSYDVKMKEKGDIPEGYSVSREKKERFSLILESASTNQTSMYLCASSSLLGVLYEQYFGPGTRLTVT.

The V and J genes are TRBV18 and TRBJ2-7, with D possibly being TRBD1 (5 bases). The V end was cut by 3 bases, the J end by 6 bases, with 9 bases between. The CDR3 loop spans 12 amino acids. Germline assignment: CDR1 KGHSH and CDR2 LQKENI. The CDR3: CASSPVDSEQYF. The CDR3 DNA follows: TGTGCCAGCTCACCGGTAGACAGCGAGCAGTACTTC.

The chain carries TRBV2 and TRBJ2-1; no definite D call. Germline values: CDR1 SNHLY, CDR2 FYNNEI. CDR3 length: 10 amino acids. Trimming cost V 7 bases and J 5 bases, with 3 bases left between them. The CDR3 DNA reads TGTGCCAGCAATAACAATGAGCAGTTCTTC. The encoded protein is CASNNNEQFF.

In DNA, the CDR3 is TGTGCCATCAGTGAGCAGGACAGACCCTACAATGAGCAGTTCTTC. It specifies CAISEQDRPYNEQFF. V usage is TRBV10-3 and J usage is TRBJ2-1, with D possibly matching TRBD1 (6 bases). Germline CDR1 and CDR2: ENHRY and SYGVKD. The CDR3 sequence is 15 residues long. The V end was cut by 2 bases, the J end by 2 bases, with 10 bases between.

A few counts support this clone. The V call is TRBV15, the J call TRBJ2-7, with 9 bases identical to TRBD2. The CDR3 is 17 residues long. V trimming: 0 bases; J trimming: 7 bases; junction bases outside the gene matches: 13. Germline assignment: CDR1 LNHNV and CDR2 YYDKDF (reference sequence). The CDR3 region has the DNA TGTGCCACCAGCAGAGATCGTGAGAGCGGGAGGACGGGAGAGCAGTACTTC. As protein: CATSRDRESGRTGEQYF. Complete variable domain (other parts from reference TRBV15 and TRBJ2-7): DAMVIQNPRYQVTQFGKPVTLSCSQTLNHNVMYWYQQKSSQAPKLLFHYYDKDFNNEADTPDNFQSRRPNTSFCFLDIRSPGLGDTAMYLCATSRDRESGRTGEQYFGPGTRLTVT.

The chain recombines TRBV20-1 with TRBJ2-7; a possible D gene is TRBD1 (6 bases). V was clipped by 3 bases and J by 4 bases, with 7 bases between them. CDR1 and CDR2 from the germline V gene are DFQATT and SNEGSKA (reference sequence). The CDR3 spans 11 residues. The CDR3 reads CSARQGYEQYF. The CDR3 DNA follows: TGCAGTGCTAGGCAGGGGTACGAGCAGTACTTC.

This clone was found a few times. The rearrangement links TRBV6-1 to TRBJ2-7; no definite D call. The length of the CDR3 is 13 residues. Between the trimmed V and J ends, which lost 7 bases and 6 bases, there was a span of 16 bases. CDR1 is MNHNS, CDR2 SASEGT, per germline. CDR3 DNA: TGTGCCAGCACCCCGGGCCTCGAGCTCGAGCAGTACTTC. Translating it yields CASTPGLELEQYF.

This chain joins TRBV30 and TRBJ1-3; TRBD1 aligns across 10 bases. The V gene's germline CDR1 is GTSNPN and CDR2 SVGIG (reference sequence). CDR3 size: 19 residues. V gave up 1 base and J gave up 0 bases; unmatched junction bases: 12. DNA of the CDR3: TGTGCCTGGAGTGGGGGACAGGGGAGATCCGGCCTCTCTGGAAACACCATATATTTT. This sequence encodes CAWSGGQGRSGLSGNTIYF.

This clone occurred a few times. The rearrangement uses TRBV5-1 and TRBJ1-2; D is undetermined. The germline V gene has CDR1 SGHRS and CDR2 YFSETQ. Trimming left V 7 bases short and J 8 bases short, with 18 bases between. This CDR3 spans 13 amino acids. CDR3 amino acids: CASRIPQVQGYTF. CDR3 in DNA: TGCGCCAGCCGGATTCCGCAGGTACAAGGCTACACCTTC.

This chain links TRBV14 with TRBJ2-3, with 7 bases fitting TRBD2. CDR1 and CDR2 (germline): SGHDN, FVKESK. V shed 0 bases, J shed 2 bases, and the junction held 8 bases outside the gene matches. The CDR3 runs 17 residues. DNA for the CDR3: TGTGCCAGCAGCCAAGATCCGCCGGGGAGGGTCACAGATACGCAGTATTTT. It translates to CASSQDPPGRVTDTQYF.

V and J are TRBV28 and TRBJ1-2, with 8 bases fitting TRBD1. Germline CDR1 and CDR2: MDHEN and SYDVKM. The CDR3 runs 13 residues. Germline trimming cut 5 bases from V and 6 bases from J; bases unmatched to any gene: 5. CDR3 loop: CASSPRQGNGYTF. The CDR3 nucleotides read TGTGCCAGCAGTCCTCGACAGGGGAATGGCTACACCTTC.

Only a few counts were recorded for this clone. As DNA, the CDR3 is TGTGCCAGCTCACCACCTTCGAGTCGGAGCAATCAGCCCCAGCATTTT. Translating gives CASSPPSSRSNQPQHF. This rearrangement joins TRBV18 to TRBJ1-5; D is undetermined. Germline values: CDR1 KGHSH, CDR2 LQKENI. CDR3 size: 16 residues. V was trimmed by 0 bases and J by 1 base, leaving 10 bases between them.

V gene TRBV10-1 combines with J gene TRBJ1-2; possibly TRBD1 for D (5 bases). The CDR3 has 13 amino acids. V was shortened by 0 bases and J by 5 bases, with 7 bases between the two germline ends. CDR1 and CDR2 (germline): WNHNN, SYGVQD (reference sequence). Written as DNA, the CDR3 is TGCGCCAGCAGTGAGTCGGGGCGGTATGGCTACACCTTC. This gives the protein CASSESGRYGYTF.

The gene calls are TRBV10-3 and TRBJ2-7; 9 bases line up with TRBD1. Trimming at V came to 1 base and at J to 6 bases, leaving 13 bases not matched to a gene. There are 17 residues in the CDR3. The V gene's germline CDR1 is ENHRY and CDR2 SYGVKD. CDR3 in amino acids: CAISEYVGRDRVTEQYF. CDR3 DNA sequence: TGTGCCATCAGTGAGTACGTAGGAAGGGACAGGGTCACCGAGCAGTACTTC.

This clone was seen only once. V and J are TRBV11-3 and TRBJ2-1; D uncertain. There are 13 residues in the CDR3. Germline V CDR1 and CDR2: SGHNT, YENEEA. V was pared by 1 base and J by 6 bases, with 7 bases between. The CDR3 sequence is CASSLAQSNEQFF. The DNA of the CDR3 is TGTGCCAGCAGCTTAGCACAATCCAATGAGCAGTTCTTC.

A single count supports this clone. The V call is TRBV5-5, the J call TRBJ2-7; D possibly matches TRBD1 or TRBD2 (7 bases each). V lost 4 bases, J lost 3 bases, and 20 bases lay in between. CDR1 is SGHKS, CDR2 YYEKEE, per germline (reference sequence). The CDR3 length is 16 residues. The CDR3 DNA follows: TGTGCCAGCAGCCCGGGGAGGGACAGATTAAACTACGAGCAGTACTTC. This translates into CASSPGRDRLNYEQYF.

The chain has TRBV6-6 and TRBJ2-3, with 8 bases identical to TRBD1. This CDR3 is built from 14 residues. The V segment lost 5 bases and the J segment 3 bases; nucleotides outside the gene matches: 4. In germline, CDR1 is MNHNY, CDR2 SVGAGI (reference sequence). The CDR3 region has the DNA TGTGCCAGCAGTAAACAGGGGGGTACAGATACGCAGTATTTT. Protein: CASSKQGGTDTQYF.